This T cell receptor (beta chain) originates from a study of regulatory T cells in long-lasting Graves disease. Overall study results and limits: Among persistent patients, a larger number of public clonotypes were shared (approximately 3,000) than among newly diagnosed patients (about 970). Favored gene segments in persistent disease were TRBV28, TRBJ1-2 and TRBJ2-5.

Arm-PCR with iRepertoire HTBI primers amplified the CDR3 regions for these TCR beta libraries. Each CDR3 protein is one row after TCRdb ran MiXCR on the multiplex PCR reads. Here the sample spans 350,000 to 550,000 distinct CDR3 sequences, roughly 15% being singletons. Trimming took 2 bases from V and 5 from J; bases not matched to a gene: 10. Germline values: CDR1 ENHRY, CDR2 SYGVKD. The CDR3 covers 18 residues. On this clonotype: Its target is unknown.

Time point indicated: newly diagnosed GD, antithyroid drugs for less than 3 months. There was RNA extracted from PBMCs, and the TCR library was made from it. The sample was also reused in another study, on T cells in Graves' hyperthyroidism and ophthalmopathy. As reported in that work: Hyperthyroidism in the patients, aged 18 to 65, was newly diagnosed and under 2 months in duration. Using the HTBI primer set, a first-round RT-PCR was run on the TCR CDR3.

The genes are TRBV10-3 and TRBJ2-2, with 11 nucleotides matching TRBD2. The sequence was obtained from a woman between 45 and 60 years old with Graves disease. The sequenced sample was peripheral blood mononuclear cells (PBMCs), obtained at new diagnosis, from a patient treated with antithyroid drugs. CDR3 sequence reads: CAISEIPGLAEFTGELFF. The CDR3 nucleotides read TGTGCCATCAGTGAGATCCCGGGACTAGCGGAATTTACCGGGGAGCTGTTTTTT.